Below, one T cell receptor (beta chain) is given with its context. TCRdb's table, derived via immunoSEQ multiplex PCR, lists solely in-frame clones and lacks some. The table records about half a million clones, more than 65% of them present only once. This record comes from a study of shared clonotypes between healthy human individuals. The sample consisted of PBMCs. The sequence was obtained from a woman aged 40 to 49 in good health. Some clones in this sample may be carry-over from other donors' samples.

The CDR3 region is CSVEISGKDTQYF. CDR3 nucleotides: TGCAGCGTTGAGATTAGCGGGAAGGATACGCAGTATTTT. The rearrangement uses TRBV29-1 and TRBJ2-3, with TRBD2 identical over 8 bases. With 3 bases clipped from V and 6 bases from J, the junction kept 5 bases outside the gene matches. CDR1 SQVTM and CDR2 ANQGSEA come from the germline V gene. The CDR3 contains 13 residues.